The source of this TCR beta chain is a study of human T cells and chemical hapten exposure. Study overall: Patients were mainly female, each with alopecia areata, totalis or universalis.

Time point specified: patch test 3, about 24 weeks after DPC sensitization. Specified treatment: therapeutic diphenylcyclopropenone sensitization with weekly scalp DPC. Samples of blood were obtained prior to the application of each patch test. This clonotype has a count of ten or more. As yet, its antigen is unknown. Per germline, CDR1 LGHNA and CDR2 YNFKEQ. V was trimmed by 1 base and J by 1 base, leaving 19 bases between them. The CDR3 totals 18 residues. TCRdb reanalysed the RACE reads using MiXCR and keeps one entry per CDR3 protein. The sample contains about 84,000 distinct CDR3 sequences, 10% to 12% of which appear only once. Study-wide results and limits: It should be noted that donors had alopecia, so their immune response may differ from healthy people's. Versus controls, expanded TCRs had significantly more large CDR3 similarity clusters.

The chain carries TRBV4-2 and TRBJ1-1, with D perhaps TRBD1 (6 bases). The specimen was whole blood, collected in connection with sensitization to the hapten diphenylcyclopropenone (DPC). This clonotype was obtained from a woman aged 50 to 65 with alopecia areata. Some clones in this sample may be carry-over from other donors' samples. The CDR3 is CASSQALGQLQTNTEAFF. The CDR3 bases are TGTGCCAGCAGCCAAGCCCTAGGACAGCTACAAACGAACACTGAAGCTTTCTTT.